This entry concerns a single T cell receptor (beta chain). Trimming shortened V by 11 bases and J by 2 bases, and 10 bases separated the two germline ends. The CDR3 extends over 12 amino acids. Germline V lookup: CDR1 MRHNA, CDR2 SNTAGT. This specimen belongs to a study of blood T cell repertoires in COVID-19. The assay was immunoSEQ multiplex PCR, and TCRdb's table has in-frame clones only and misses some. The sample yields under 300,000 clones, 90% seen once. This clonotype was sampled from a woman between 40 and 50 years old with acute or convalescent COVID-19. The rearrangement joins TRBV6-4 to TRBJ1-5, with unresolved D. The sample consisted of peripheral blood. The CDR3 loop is CARRHRNQPQHF. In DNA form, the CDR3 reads TGTGCCCGACGACATCGCAATCAGCCCCAGCATTTT.